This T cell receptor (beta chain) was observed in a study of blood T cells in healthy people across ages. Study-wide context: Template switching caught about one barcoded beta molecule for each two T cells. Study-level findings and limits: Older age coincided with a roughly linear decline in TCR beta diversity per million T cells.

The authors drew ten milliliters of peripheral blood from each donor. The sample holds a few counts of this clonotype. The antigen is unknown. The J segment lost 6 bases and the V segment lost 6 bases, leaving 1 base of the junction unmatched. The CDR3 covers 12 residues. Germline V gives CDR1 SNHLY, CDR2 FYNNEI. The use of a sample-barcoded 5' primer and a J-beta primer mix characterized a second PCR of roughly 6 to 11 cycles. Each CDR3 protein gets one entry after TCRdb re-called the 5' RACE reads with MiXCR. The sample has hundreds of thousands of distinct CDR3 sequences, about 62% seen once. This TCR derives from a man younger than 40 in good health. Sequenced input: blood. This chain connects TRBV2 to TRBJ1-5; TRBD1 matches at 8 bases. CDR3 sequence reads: CASSDRGQPQHF. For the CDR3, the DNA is TGTGCCAGCAGCGACAGGGGTCAGCCCCAGCATTTT.